This T cell receptor (beta chain) was obtained from a study of blood T cell repertoires in COVID-19. Study-wide background: Italy, Spain and the United States were the sources of the convalescent and acute COVID-19 samples. T cells, B-cell-depleted T cells, or PBMCs provided the cDNA or gDNA that served as material.

The CDR3 spans 13 residues. V gave up 5 bases and J gave up 8 bases; unmatched junction bases: 5. The germline CDR1 and CDR2 sequences are LGHNA and YSLEER. In the authors' methods: Estimated nucleated cell counts came from reference gene primer amplification. Data came from immunoSEQ multiplex PCR; TCRdb stores just in-frame clones and leaves some out. The D gene and trimming were derived from the DNA, and the V and J assignments and clone size from that table. The table lists hundreds of thousands of clones, approximately 80% of them singletons. The sequencing input was peripheral blood. This TCR was sampled from a woman aged 80 or over with acute or convalescent COVID-19. This chain links TRBV4-3 with TRBJ1-2; 10 bases line up with TRBD1. In DNA, the CDR3 is TGCGCCAGCAGCACGCCGGGACAGGGGGGCTACACCTTC. It specifies CASSTPGQGGYTF.